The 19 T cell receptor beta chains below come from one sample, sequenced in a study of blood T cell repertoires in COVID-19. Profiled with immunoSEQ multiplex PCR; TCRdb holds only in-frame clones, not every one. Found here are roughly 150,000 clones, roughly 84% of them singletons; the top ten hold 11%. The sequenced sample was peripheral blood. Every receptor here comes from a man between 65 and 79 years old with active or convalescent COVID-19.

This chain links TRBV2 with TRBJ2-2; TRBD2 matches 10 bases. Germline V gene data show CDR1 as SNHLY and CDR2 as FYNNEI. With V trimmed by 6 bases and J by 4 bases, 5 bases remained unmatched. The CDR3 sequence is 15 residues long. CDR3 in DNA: TGTGCCAGCAGAGGGACTAGCGAGGGCACCGGGGAGCTGTTTTTT. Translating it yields CASRGTSEGTGELFF.

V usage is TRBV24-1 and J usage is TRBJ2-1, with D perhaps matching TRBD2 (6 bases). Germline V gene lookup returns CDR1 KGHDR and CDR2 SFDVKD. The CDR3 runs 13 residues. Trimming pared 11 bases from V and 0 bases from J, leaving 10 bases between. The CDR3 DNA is TGTGCCATCGCCGGGGGCTCCTACAATGAGCAGTTCTTC. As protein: CAIAGGSYNEQFF.

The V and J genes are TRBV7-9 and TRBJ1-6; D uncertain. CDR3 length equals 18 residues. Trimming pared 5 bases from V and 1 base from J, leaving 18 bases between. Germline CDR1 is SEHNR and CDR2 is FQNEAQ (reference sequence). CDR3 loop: CASSGSGLGWSYNSPLHF. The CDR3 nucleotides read TGTGCCAGCAGCGGTAGCGGGTTGGGGTGGTCCTATAATTCACCCCTCCACTTT. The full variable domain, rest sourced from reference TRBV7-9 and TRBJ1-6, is DTGVSQNPRHKITKRGQNVTFRCDPISEHNRLYWYRQTLGQGPEFLTYFQNEAQLEKSRLLSDRFSAERPKGSFSTLEIQRTEQGDSAMYLCASSGSGLGWSYNSPLHFGNGTRLTVT.

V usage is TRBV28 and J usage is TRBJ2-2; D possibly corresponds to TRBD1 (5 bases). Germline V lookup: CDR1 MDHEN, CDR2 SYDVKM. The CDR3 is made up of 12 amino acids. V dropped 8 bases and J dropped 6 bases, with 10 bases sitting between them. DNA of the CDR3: TGTGCCAGCCCAGGGTCTGCCGGGGAGCTGTTTTTT. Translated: CASPGSAGELFF.

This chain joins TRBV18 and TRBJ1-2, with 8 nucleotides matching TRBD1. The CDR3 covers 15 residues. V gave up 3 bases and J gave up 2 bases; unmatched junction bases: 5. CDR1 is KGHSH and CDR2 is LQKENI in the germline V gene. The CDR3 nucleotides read TGTGCCAGCTCACCCGCGGACAGGGTCAACTATGGCTACACCTTC. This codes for CASSPADRVNYGYTF.

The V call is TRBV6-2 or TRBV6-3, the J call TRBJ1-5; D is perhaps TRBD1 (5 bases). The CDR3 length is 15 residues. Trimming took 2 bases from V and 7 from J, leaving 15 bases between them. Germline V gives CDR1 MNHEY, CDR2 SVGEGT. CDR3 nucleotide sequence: TGTGCCAGCAGTTACAGGGCGGGGACGGGCCAGCCCCAGCATTTT. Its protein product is CASSYRAGTGQPQHF.

The CDR3 sequence: CASTKAGTSHTYEQYF. DNA of the CDR3: TGTGCCAGTACCAAGGCAGGGACATCTCATACCTACGAGCAGTACTTC. This rearrangement joins TRBV9 to TRBJ2-7, with TRBD1 as a possible D gene (6 bases). The CDR3 spans 16 residues. Trimming stripped 8 bases from V and 2 bases from J, with 23 bases between. CDR1 and CDR2 from the germline V gene are SGDLS and YYNGEE.

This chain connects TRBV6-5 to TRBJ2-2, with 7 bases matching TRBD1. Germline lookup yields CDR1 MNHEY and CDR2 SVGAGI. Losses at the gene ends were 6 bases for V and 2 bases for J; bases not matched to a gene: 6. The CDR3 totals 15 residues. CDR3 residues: CASRGTGDNTGELFF. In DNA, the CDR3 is TGTGCCAGCAGAGGAACAGGGGATAACACCGGGGAGCTGTTTTTT.

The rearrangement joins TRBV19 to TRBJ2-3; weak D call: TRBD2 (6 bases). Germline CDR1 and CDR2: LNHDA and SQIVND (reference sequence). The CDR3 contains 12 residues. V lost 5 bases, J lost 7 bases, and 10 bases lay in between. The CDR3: CASSAREYTQYF. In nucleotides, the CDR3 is TGTGCCAGTAGTGCCCGGGAGTATACGCAGTATTTT.

Here the CDR3 reads CASSLVDHLGATGELFF. CDR3 sequence (DNA): TGTGCCAGCAGCTTAGTTGATCATCTAGGGGCCACCGGGGAGCTGTTTTTT. The chain couples TRBV7-7 to TRBJ2-2; tentative D call: TRBD1 (5 bases). Trimming took off 1 base at V and 4 bases at J, with 16 bases between the two ends. CDR1 and CDR2 (germline): SSHAT, FNYEAQ (reference sequence). This CDR3 has 17 residues.

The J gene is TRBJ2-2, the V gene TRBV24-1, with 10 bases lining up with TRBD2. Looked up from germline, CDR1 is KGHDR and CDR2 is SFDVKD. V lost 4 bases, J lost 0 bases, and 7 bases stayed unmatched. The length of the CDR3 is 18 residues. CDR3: CATSDPTSGLSNTGELFF. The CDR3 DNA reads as TGTGCCACCAGTGACCCGACTAGCGGGTTGTCGAACACCGGGGAGCTGTTTTTT.

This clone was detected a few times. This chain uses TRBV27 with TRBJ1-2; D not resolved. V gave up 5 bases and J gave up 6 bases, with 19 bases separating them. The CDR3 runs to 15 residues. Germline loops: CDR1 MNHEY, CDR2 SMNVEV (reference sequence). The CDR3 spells CASSPEGRPRDGYTF. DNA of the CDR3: TGTGCCAGCAGTCCGGAGGGCAGGCCTAGAGATGGCTACACCTTC.

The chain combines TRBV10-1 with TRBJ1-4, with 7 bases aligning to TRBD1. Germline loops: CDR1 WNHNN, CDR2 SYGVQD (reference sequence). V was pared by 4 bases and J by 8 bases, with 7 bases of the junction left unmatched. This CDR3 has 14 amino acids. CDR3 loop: CASSGTGPREKLFF. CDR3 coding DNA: TGCGCCAGCAGTGGGACAGGCCCAAGGGAAAAACTGTTTTTT.

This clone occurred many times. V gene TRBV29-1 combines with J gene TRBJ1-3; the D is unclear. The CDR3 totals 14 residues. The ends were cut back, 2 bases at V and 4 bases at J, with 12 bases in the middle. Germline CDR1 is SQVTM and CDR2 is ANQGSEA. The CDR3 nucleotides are TGCAGCGTTGAACGGAGTCTAGGAGGAAACACCATATATTTT. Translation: CSVERSLGGNTIYF.

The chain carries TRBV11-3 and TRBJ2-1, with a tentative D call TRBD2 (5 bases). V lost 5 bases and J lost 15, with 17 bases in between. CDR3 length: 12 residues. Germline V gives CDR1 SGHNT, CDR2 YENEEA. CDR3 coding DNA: TGTGCCAGCAGCCCGGGGTCGGGATCCGCGTTCTTC. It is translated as CASSPGSGSAFF.

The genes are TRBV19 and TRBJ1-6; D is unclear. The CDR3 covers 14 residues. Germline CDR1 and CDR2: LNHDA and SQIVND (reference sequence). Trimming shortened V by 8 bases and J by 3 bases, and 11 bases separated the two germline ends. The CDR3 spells CASGNRGYNSPLHF. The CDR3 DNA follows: TGTGCCAGTGGGAACCGGGGCTATAATTCACCCCTCCACTTT.

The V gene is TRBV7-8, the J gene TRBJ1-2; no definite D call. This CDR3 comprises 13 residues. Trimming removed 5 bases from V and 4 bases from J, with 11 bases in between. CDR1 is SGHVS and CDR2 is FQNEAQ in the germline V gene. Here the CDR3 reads CASSAVSLYGYTF. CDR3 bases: TGTGCCAGCAGCGCAGTATCTCTCTATGGCTACACCTTC.

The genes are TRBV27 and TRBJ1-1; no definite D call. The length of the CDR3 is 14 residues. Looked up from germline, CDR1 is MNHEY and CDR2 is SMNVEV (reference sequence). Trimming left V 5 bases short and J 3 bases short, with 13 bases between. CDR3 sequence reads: CASSQRNEYTEAFF. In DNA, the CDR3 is TGTGCCAGCAGTCAGAGGAACGAATACACTGAAGCTTTCTTT.

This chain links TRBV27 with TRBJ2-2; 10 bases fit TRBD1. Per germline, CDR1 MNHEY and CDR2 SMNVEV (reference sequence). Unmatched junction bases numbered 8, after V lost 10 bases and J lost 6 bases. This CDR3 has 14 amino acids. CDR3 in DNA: TGTGCCACCGTAGGGACAGGGGCGGCCGGGGAGCTGTTTTTT. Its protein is CATVGTGAAGELFF.